This entry is about one T cell receptor beta chain. The data were taken from a study of T cell clonotyping in hematopoietic cell transplantation. This table comes from immunoSEQ multiplex PCR, and its TCRdb copy is limited to in-frame clones, with some not included. The repertoire has approximately 15,000 clones, more than 75% of them found once; the top ten carry about 4.2%. The sequence derives from a male patient between 55 and 70 years old who had an allogeneic stem cell transplant from a related donor, so the T cells may come from the graft donor. Some clones in this sample may be carry-over from other donors' samples. Sequenced here: PBMCs, sampled 100 days after allogeneic stem cell transplant.

The CDR3 DNA follows: TGTGCCAGCAGTTTACGGGCCACCTACGAGCAGTACTTC. This translates into CASSLRATYEQYF. The V gene is TRBV27, the J gene TRBJ2-7; D is ambiguous. CDR3 length equals 13 residues. Trimming cost V 2 bases and J 2 bases, with 7 bases left between them. Germline-derived CDR1 and CDR2 are MNHEY and SMNVEV (reference sequence).